Following are 24 T cell receptor beta chains from one sample sequenced in a study of regulatory T cells in long-lasting Graves disease (dated by TCRdb to the early 2020s). Sample time point, as interpreted from the label and publication: persistent/refractory GD, antithyroid drugs over 5 years with positive TRAb. For both TCR sequencing and RNA sequencing, RNA was extracted from PBMCs in TRIzol. Library prep was done by multiplex PCR. The listed sequencing device is Illumina HiSeq 4000. iRepertoire HTBI primers and Arm-PCR amplification of CDR3 regions were used to construct TCR beta libraries. TCRdb trimmed the raw reads at Q25, called clones with MiXCR and kept productive beta chains. Merged by CDR3 protein, the rows form single entries marked with the most common genes and DNA. The sample table contains 310,000 or so distinct CDR3 sequences; only one count was recorded for 20% to 25% of them. Roughly three fifths of the sample belongs to the ten largest clones.

Sequenced material: peripheral blood mononuclear cells (PBMCs), taken when the disease was refractory, from a patient treated with antithyroid drugs. The source is a female donor with Graves disease.

This clonotype was detected a few times. V is TRBV9 and J is TRBJ2-5; D gene ambiguous. Germline assignment: CDR1 SGDLS and CDR2 YYNGEE. This CDR3 is 14 amino acids long. V was shortened by 3 bases and J by 0 bases, with 9 bases between the two germline ends. The CDR3 coding sequence is TGTGCCAGCAGCGCCAATAACAACCAAGAGACCCAGTACTTC. As protein: CASSANNNQETQYF.

This clonotype was counted between two and nine times. This chain links TRBV7-9 with TRBJ2-7, with a possible D match to TRBD2 (5 bases). CDR1 SEHNR and CDR2 FQNEAQ come from the germline V gene (reference sequence). V lost 5 bases and J lost 6, with 20 bases in between. The CDR3 spans 15 residues. CDR3 region: CASSPGNREVLEQYF. The CDR3 nucleotides are TGTGCCAGCAGCCCGGGGAACCGGGAAGTCCTCGAGCAGTACTTC.

The V call is TRBV7-9, the J call TRBJ2-5; possibly TRBD1 for D (5 bases). The germline V gene has CDR1 SEHNR and CDR2 FQNEAQ (reference sequence). The length of the CDR3 is 16 residues. V lost 1 base to trimming and J lost 1 base, with 13 bases between them. The DNA of the CDR3 is TGTGCCAGCAGCTTAGGCCAGGGATTGGGCCAAGAGACCCAGTACTTC. Residues: CASSLGQGLGQETQYF.

J is TRBJ2-6 and V is TRBV11-2; D is perhaps TRBD1 (6 bases). V was trimmed by 2 bases and J by 0 bases, leaving 14 bases between them. The length of the CDR3 is 18 residues. Germline loops: CDR1 SGHAT, CDR2 FQNNGV. The CDR3 spells CASSLHRDLSSGANVLTF. In nucleotides, the CDR3 is TGTGCCAGCAGCTTACACAGGGACCTTAGCTCTGGGGCCAACGTCCTGACTTTC.

This rearrangement joins TRBV29-1 to TRBJ2-2, with a tentative D call TRBD1 (6 bases). Germline V gene data show CDR1 as SQVTM and CDR2 as ANQGSEA. The CDR3 loop spans 12 amino acids. Trimming took 4 bases from V and 6 from J, leaving 9 bases between them. The CDR3 loop reads CSVAQGPGELFF. CDR3 DNA sequence: TGCAGCGTTGCCCAGGGGCCCGGGGAGCTGTTTTTT.

In this sample, this clonotype turned up many times. This CDR3 reads CSVELAGGGSYEQYF. CDR3 DNA sequence: TGCAGCGTTGAACTAGCGGGAGGAGGTTCCTACGAGCAGTACTTC. The rearrangement joins TRBV29-1 to TRBJ2-7; 11 nucleotides agree with TRBD2. From germline, CDR1 is SQVTM and CDR2 ANQGSEA. The CDR3 runs 15 residues. The junction had 4 bases not matched to a gene; V was cut back by 2 bases and J by 1 base.

This clonotype has at least ten counts. The rearrangement uses TRBV27 and TRBJ2-7; TRBD1 agrees at 7 bases. Germline V CDR1 and CDR2: MNHEY, SMNVEV (reference sequence). The J segment lost 0 bases and the V segment lost 6 bases, leaving 14 bases of the junction unmatched. This CDR3 contains 17 residues. This CDR3 reads CASSTRSSGTASYEQYF. DNA of the CDR3: TGTGCCAGCAGCACCCGCTCCTCCGGGACAGCCTCCTACGAGCAGTACTTC.

This clonotype was found many times. This chain links TRBV7-2 with TRBJ2-7, with 8 positions matching TRBD1. Losses at the gene ends were 5 bases for V and 6 bases for J; bases not matched to a gene: 12. The germline V gene has CDR1 SGHTA and CDR2 FQGNSA. The CDR3 sequence is 15 residues long. CDR3 amino acids: CASSVQQGVALEQYF. The CDR3 DNA is TGTGCCAGCAGCGTACAACAGGGGGTTGCCCTCGAGCAGTACTTC. Full variable domain (remainder filled in from reference TRBV7-2 and TRBJ2-7): GAGVSQSPSNKVTEKGKDVELRCDPISGHTALYWYRQSLGQGLEFLIYFQGNSAPDKSGLPSDRFSAERTGGSVSTLTIQRTQQEDSAVYLCASSVQQGVALEQYFGPGTRLTVT.

The V call is TRBV4-1, the J call TRBJ2-4; 9 bases fit TRBD2. With 6 bases clipped from V and 3 bases from J, the junction kept 15 bases outside the gene matches. Germline CDR1 reads MGHRA; CDR2 reads YSYEKL. The CDR3 runs 18 residues. This chain's CDR3 is CASSFLDRLAAHKNIQYF. The CDR3 nucleotides are TGCGCCAGCAGTTTTTTAGACCGACTAGCGGCACACAAAAACATTCAGTACTTC.

The chain employs TRBV5-4 and TRBJ2-7, with 7 nucleotides matching TRBD2. Losses at the gene ends were 4 bases for V and 5 bases for J; bases not matched to a gene: 6. The CDR3 sequence is 13 residues long. Germline V CDR1 and CDR2: SGHNT, YYREEE (reference sequence). The CDR3 protein is CASSIKSGDEQYF. DNA of the CDR3: TGTGCCAGCAGCATAAAAAGCGGGGACGAGCAGTACTTC.

A few counts support this clonotype. The chain links TRBV4-1 to TRBJ2-5, with 7 bases that match TRBD1. CDR3 length equals 14 residues. Germline loops: CDR1 MGHRA, CDR2 YSYEKL. The V segment lost 4 bases and the J segment 4 bases; nucleotides outside the gene matches: 6. CDR3 region: CASSPRQGGETQYF. The CDR3 DNA reads as TGCGCCAGCAGCCCTAGACAGGGTGGAGAGACCCAGTACTTC.

At least ten counts were recorded for this clonotype. The chain recombines TRBV11-2 with TRBJ1-5, with 8 bases matching TRBD1. This CDR3 is built from 15 residues. V trimming: 5 bases; J trimming: 2 bases; junction bases outside the gene matches: 5. Germline values: CDR1 SGHAT, CDR2 FQNNGV. The CDR3 here is CASSAETGGNQPQHF. As DNA, the CDR3 is TGTGCCAGCAGCGCAGAGACAGGGGGCAATCAGCCCCAGCATTTT.

This clonotype showed up many times. The rearrangement joins TRBV6-1 to TRBJ1-6, with 11 bases lining up with TRBD1. Trimming at V came to 8 bases and at J to 0 bases, leaving 12 bases not matched to a gene. The CDR3 extends over 19 amino acids. Germline lookup yields CDR1 MNHNS and CDR2 SASEGT. The CDR3 coding sequence is TGTGCCAGCGGCCGTGGAAGGGACAGGGGGTTCTCCTATAATTCACCCCTCCACTTT. It specifies CASGRGRDRGFSYNSPLHF.

Ten or more counts support this clonotype. V is TRBV28 and J is TRBJ1-6, with 9 bases aligning to TRBD1. The CDR3 runs 17 residues. Losses at the gene ends were 6 bases for V and 7 bases for J; bases not matched to a gene: 13. In germline, CDR1 is MDHEN, CDR2 SYDVKM. CDR3 loop: CASRTPTGGISNSPLHF. The CDR3 nucleotides are TGTGCCAGCAGGACACCGACAGGGGGAATTTCAAATTCACCCCTCCACTTT.

The sample holds many counts of this clonotype. The rearrangement joins TRBV18 to TRBJ2-1; no firm D call. Germline V gene sequence: CDR1 KGHSH, CDR2 LQKENI. The CDR3 is 11 residues long. Trimming pared 2 bases from V and 7 bases from J, leaving 3 bases between. The CDR3 protein is CASSPGNEQFF. In nucleotides, the CDR3 is TGTGCCAGCTCACCAGGGAATGAGCAGTTCTTC.

The chain couples TRBV7-9 to TRBJ1-4, with 7 positions matching TRBD1. This CDR3 is 16 amino acids long. V shed 4 bases and J 3 bases; nucleotides not matched to a gene: 8. The germline CDR1 and CDR2 sequences are SEHNR and FQNEAQ (reference sequence). This CDR3 is CASSYRQGSANEKLFF. The CDR3 bases are TGTGCCAGCAGCTACCGACAGGGAAGTGCTAATGAAAAACTGTTTTTT. The whole variable domain, remainder taken from reference TRBV7-9 and TRBJ1-4, is DTGVSQNPRHKITKRGQNVTFRCDPISEHNRLYWYRQTLGQGPEFLTYFQNEAQLEKSRLLSDRFSAERPKGSFSTLEIQRTEQGDSAMYLCASSYRQGSANEKLFFGSGTQLSVL.

This clonotype appeared a few times. This chain links TRBV11-2 with TRBJ1-5; tentatively, D is TRBD1 (5 bases). V lost 5 bases and J lost 3, with 11 bases in between. Germline V CDR1 and CDR2: SGHAT, FQNNGV. The CDR3 has 14 residues. The CDR3: CASSRRGDNQPQHF. The CDR3 region has the DNA TGTGCCAGCAGCAGGAGAGGGGACAATCAGCCCCAGCATTTT.

This clonotype showed up just a few times. This rearrangement joins TRBV20-1 to TRBJ2-7, with TRBD1 matching 10 bases. The CDR3 is 12 residues long. V lost 5 bases, J lost 4 bases, and 2 bases stayed unmatched. CDR1 and CDR2 from the germline V gene are DFQATT and SNEGSKA (reference sequence). The CDR3 DNA reads as TGCAGTGCTCGGACAGGGGGGTACGAGCAGTACTTC. This sequence encodes CSARTGGYEQYF.

This clonotype has a handful of counts. This sequence joins TRBV7-2 and TRBJ1-4; D not certain. V was trimmed by 5 bases and J by 8 bases, leaving 18 bases between them. Germline-derived CDR1 and CDR2 are SGHTA and FQGNSA. The CDR3 contains 15 residues. The CDR3 sequence is CASSVGFGGQEKLFF. CDR3 sequence (DNA): TGTGCCAGCAGCGTAGGGTTCGGAGGTCAGGAAAAACTGTTTTTT. Filled out from reference TRBV7-2 and TRBJ1-4, the complete variable domain reads GAGVSQSPSNKVTEKGKDVELRCDPISGHTALYWYRQSLGQGLEFLIYFQGNSAPDKSGLPSDRFSAERTGGSVSTLTIQRTQQEDSAVYLCASSVGFGGQEKLFFGSGTQLSVL.

This clonotype was observed many times. This chain connects TRBV7-9 to TRBJ2-5, with 7 positions matching TRBD1. V was pared by 5 bases and J by 2 bases, with 5 bases of the junction left unmatched. This CDR3 has 14 residues. CDR1 and CDR2 (germline): SEHNR, FQNEAQ (reference sequence). Here the CDR3 reads CASSPGTVQETQYF. The DNA of the CDR3 is TGTGCCAGCAGCCCCGGGACAGTACAAGAGACCCAGTACTTC.

The rearrangement joins TRBV12-3 or TRBV12-4 to TRBJ2-2; no firm D call. Trimming pared 5 bases from V and 2 bases from J, leaving 12 bases between. The CDR3 is 15 residues long. The CDR3 bases are TGTGCCAGCAGTCGTGATTTCCTAAACACCGGGGAGCTGTTTTTT. This translates into CASSRDFLNTGELFF.

This clonotype was observed at least ten times. CDR3 nucleotide sequence: TGTGCCAGCAGTCCCCAGGACCACGAGCAGTACTTC. This encodes CASSPQDHEQYF. The chain has TRBV28 and TRBJ2-7; no firm D call. The germline CDR1 and CDR2 sequences are MDHEN and SYDVKM. The CDR3 consists of 12 residues. Trimming removed 5 bases from V and 5 bases from J, with 10 bases in between.

This clonotype was detected many times. V and J are TRBV28 and TRBJ2-4; D possibly corresponds to TRBD2 (7 bases). Between the trimmed V and J ends, which lost 5 bases and 7 bases, there was a span of 24 bases. CDR3 length: 17 amino acids. Germline CDR1 reads MDHEN; CDR2 reads SYDVKM. CDR3 coding DNA: TGTGCCAGCAGTCTCCCCGGGGGGCGGGAGTGGATGAACATTCAGTACTTC. This encodes CASSLPGGREWMNIQYF.

This clonotype was picked up a small number of times. The genes are TRBV20-1 and TRBJ1-2, with D hard to call. The germline gives CDR1 DFQATT, CDR2 SNEGSKA (reference sequence). Trimming pared 3 bases from V and 0 bases from J, leaving 11 bases between. This CDR3 has 14 residues. The CDR3 loop is CSARDGSTNYGYTF. The CDR3 DNA sequence: TGCAGTGCTAGGGACGGAAGCACTAACTATGGCTACACCTTC.